The following is a T cell receptor (beta chain) sequence with its context. Its antigen is currently not known. Base qualities are not provided; no much larger clone lies one nucleotide away. The sample is drawn from a study of cytomegalovirus exposure and HLA in healthy donors (TCRdb year 2017). About the investigation overall: According to an earlier analysis of several hundred of the donors, 150 million to 200 million T cells yielded some 110 million unique TCR beta sequences and approximately 300 Gb of sequence data. About 280 gigabases of sequencing data and about 92 million unique TCR sequences made up an early release that covered several hundred HLA-typed donors. Among the roughly 400 genotyped donors, around 81% belonged to the genetic ancestry cluster associated with self-reported Caucasian donors. The study was designed to test whether signatures of past pathogen exposure could be identified by cataloging public T cell receptors. The T cell repertoires of 700 or so subjects were profiled by immunosequencing and related to cytomegalovirus serostatus. A separate validation cohort of roughly 110 different subjects was used in addition to the roughly 700-subject first cohort. The study combined high-throughput TCR immunosequencing, statistical association of individual TCRs with disease status, and machine learning to predict cytomegalovirus infection status. To study patterns of TCR occurrence, a later analysis re-analyzed previously published TCR beta repertoires from around 660 donors and added high-resolution HLA genotyping. The later analysis used no new phenotypic data to find candidate immune exposures, relying instead on TCR beta sequences and their occurrence across donors. An earlier analysis of several hundred of the donors applied high-throughput TCR beta sequencing to assess whether each TCR beta V gene segment acted as functional or pseudogenic. Alongside the repertoire data, information on donor age, sex, ethnicity and CMV serostatus was compiled. A later genetic analysis took genome-wide SNP genotypes for about 65% of the roughly 670 donors and used that subset as a discovery cohort. Every discovery cohort repertoire had been produced on one sequencing platform. HLA typing covered class I and class II loci at four-digit resolution. Typing coverage differed by locus: A, B, C, DRB1 and DQB1 were typed in roughly 620-630 donors, DQA1 in 522, DPA1 in around 610, and DPB1 in around 440. Roughly 5 DR-DQ haplotypes were treated as single units for association and clustering because of strong linkage in the cohort. Among around 400 genotyped donors of the cohort, an average of approximately 200,000 unique TCR beta nucleotide sequences was sequenced per donor, of which 15% to 20% were non-productive. Overall study outcomes, separate from this receptor: Only TCR beta chains were sequenced in this cohort, and the absence of alpha or paired-chain data limited detectable features. In a later analysis, HLA-associated TCR beta chains were found to be more clonally expanded and to have lower generation probabilities than equally common non-associated chains. Across donors, most TCR sequences were observed very rarely, whereas some public TCRs were present in many individuals. A further reported finding was that TCR beta sequences accurately predicted the HLA-A and HLA-B alleles for most subjects in the first cohort. Because HLA typing was unavailable for some donors at each locus, only the typed subset was used in association tests. Roughly uniform sequencing depth across donors was assumed in presence/absence analyses, although this assumption may not hold. CMV serostatus was the only immune exposure information available for the cohort. A cluster of highly shared sequence variants was judged likely to represent a technical artifact of the sequencing pipeline. It was suggested by the authors that the approach could potentially be generalized to other disease states and immunological phenotypes. In a later analysis, 16,951 TCR beta sequences were associated with specific HLA alleles at a false discovery rate of 0.05. In a later analysis, several top co-occurrence clusters were reported to appear linked to parvovirus B19, influenza, CMV and Epstein-Barr virus. Cytomegalovirus status was reported to be diagnosed by the classifier with high specificity and sensitivity in both the original and validation cohorts. The 87-base-pair reads could not distinguish some IMGT-functional V segments, including TRBV6-2 and TRBV6-3, so those segments were excluded. Linkage disequilibrium might explain the correlated functional status among segregating V segments, but an unknown experimental factor could not be ruled out. In a later genetic analysis, a missense DCLRE1C variant was associated with V-gene and J-gene trimming of TCR beta chains, and the association was replicated in an independent cohort. Strong co-occurrence of HLA alleles, especially DR and DQ, made assigning TCR associations to individual alleles difficult. According to a later analysis, TCR association rates differed among HLA loci, with DRB1 alleles showing the most associated TCRs and HLA-C alleles showing the fewest. In vitro tests confirmed that three of the cytomegalovirus-associated TCR beta chains recognize cytomegalovirus antigens. Broadly in line with IMGT annotations, most TCR beta V segments showed up in productive rearrangements about 87% or about 30% of the time in an earlier analysis of several hundred of the donors. In the study, around 150 TCR beta chains were listed as associated with cytomegalovirus. According to a later analysis, most CMV-associated TCR beta chains appeared to be HLA-restricted, and the HLA associations seemed to be driven largely by CMV exposure. A later genetic analysis reported fewer N-insertions in productive TCRs among donors in an Asian-associated ancestry cluster than the approximately 700-donor mean. Because counts were too low, roughly 18 rarely observed V segments, including chromosome 9 orphons, were left out of the earlier analysis of 500 to 650 of the donors.

Receptor libraries were prepared by the immunoSEQ multiplex PCR assay. For the multiplex PCR, a mixture combining 60 forward primers for TCR Vbeta segments and 13 reverse primers for TCR Jbeta segments was used. The CDR3 region of rearranged TCR beta genes was amplified from genomic DNA by a multiplex PCR assay. The amplified TCR beta libraries were sequenced on the Illumina HiSeq System as 87-base-pair reads. For the original study's pipeline: In a later analysis, 70 million to 95 million unique TCR beta chains were counted across the 500 to 850 repertoires, and around 10 million of these chains were shared by at least two donors. A nearest-neighbor algorithm error-corrected the raw reads and collapsed the reads into unique sequences, merging closely related sequences to remove PCR and sequencing errors. Alignment of CDR3 sequences to IMGT reference sequences was used to assign V, D and J gene segments. Each retained sequence needed at least a six-nucleotide match to both a V gene segment and a J gene segment. Rearrangements were called productive when the CDR3 lacked stop codons and stayed in frame with V and J; all others were non-productive. CDR3 was defined according to IMGT convention as the region running from the second conserved V-encoded cysteine to the conserved J-encoded phenylalanine. The earlier analysis of about 560 of the donors excluded any sequence lacking an unambiguous match to a single V gene segment. In an earlier analysis of a few hundred of the donors, V segments were called functional above 56.7% productive rearrangements and were called segregating when the between-donor standard deviation exceeded 5%. A statistical classification framework was built for diagnosing cytomegalovirus status from the catalog of TCR beta chain sequences. A later analysis assigned V and J genes by comparing TCR nucleotide sequences with IMGT/GENE-DB human TR gene sequences. Using the TCRdist pipeline, a later analysis assigned CDR3 sequences along with most-parsimonious VDJ recombination scenarios. In a later analysis, each TCR beta chain was defined by its CDR3 amino acid sequence together with its V-gene family, and reads without a unique V-gene family were excluded. To address suspected cross-contamination and a sequencing artifact, a later analysis removed roughly 640 highly shared, low-generation-probability nucleotide sequences. In a later analysis, a clonal expansion index was calculated for each public chain from normalized within-repertoire ranks of inferred template counts. A later analysis computed generation probabilities with a VDJ recombination model fitted to out-of-frame rearrangements, and checked the results against IGoR. In a later analysis, TCR-TCR, TCR-HLA and TCR-CMV co-occurrence was scored with hypergeometric tests, and a repertoire-size bias correction was applied to TCR pairs. To estimate false discovery rates, a later analysis permuted the HLA or CMV assignments 20 times. In a later analysis, co-occurring TCRs were grouped using DBSCAN, and TCRdist sequence similarity was added for clustering within HLA-allele-positive subsets. Repertoires with fewer than 30,000 or more than 120,000 public chains, plus five repertoires with anomalous nucleotide sharing, were excluded from co-occurrence clustering. Sourced from immuneACCESS, this table was stored by TCRdb with only in-frame sequences that have V and J called. A share of the clones is absent; for the studies checked, an unresolved V gene accounts for under half, and the remainder has no known explanation. V and J calls and clone size are copied from that table; D and trimming were computed from the DNA. This sample holds 95,000 to 150,000 clones; about four fifths were observed only once. Of the sample, more than 8% is held by the ten largest clones.

Taken from cysteine to phenylalanine, the CDR3 has 15 residues. Only the CDR3 portion is preserved as DNA: 45 bases, with reading frame beginning at the first base. For CDR1 and CDR2, the germline V gene (reference sequence) lists SEHNR and FQNEAQ. The V and J ends are trimmed by 5 bases and 1 base, leaving 13 bases between them. In total, roughly 670 healthy bone marrow donors made up the cohort. Cohort members were all nominally healthy when sampled, although unrecorded immune exposures were likely present. The donor was CMV seropositive and was included in the group of 300 or so seropositive cohort members. A peripheral blood sample was collected from each donor, and TCR beta sequencing was performed on peripheral blood mononuclear cells. The Qiagen DNeasy Blood Extraction Kit was used to extract genomic DNA from the blood cell samples.

This sequence was found in a female donor in good health and CMV-seropositive. The chain links TRBV7-9 with TRBJ2-3; a tentative D match to TRBD1 spans 5 bases. Sequenced sample: PBMCs. The CDR3 is CASSPRWGGTDTQYF. The DNA sequence follows: TGTGCCAGCAGCCCTAGGTGGGGCGGCACAGATACGCAGTATTTT.